The sequence of this T cell receptor beta chain was determined in a study of blood T cell repertoires in COVID-19 (TCRdb year 2020). A note on the overall study: Collaborator samples came from the United States, Italy and Spain and covered acute and convalescent phases of COVID-19. The repertoires were released in a freely available public database intended as a resource for research on the immune response to SARS-CoV-2. Nearly every sample came with metadata listing a de-identified subject ID, COVID-19 status, age in years and sex. Deeply sampled blood TCRbeta repertoires from subjects exposed to, actively infected with, or recovered from COVID-19 were included in the dataset. Samples came from the ongoing ImmuneRACE study (first 160 participants) plus 1,254 subjects from 6 global collaborators. The prospective study material was composed of cDNA or gDNA derived from T cells, B-cell-depleted T cells, or PBMCs. Where available, HLA class I and class II types were obtained from metadata supplied by the sample provider rather than from assay-based typing. General findings and caveats noted by the study authors: How much clinical and demographic metadata was included differed by source and by participant, and the metadata was provided uncurated.

TCRbeta CDR3 regions were amplified from genomic DNA using the immunoSEQ Assay, a bias-controlled multiplex PCR. Per the authors' processing: The number of nucleated cells in each sample was estimated from the amplification of reference gene primers within the assay. To quantify the absolute abundance of each unique TCRbeta CDR3 rearrangement, sequence reads were collapsed and filtered. For each sample, productive Simpson clonality was calculated as the square root of Simpson's diversity index across productive rearrangements. TCRdb re-hosts the immuneACCESS table, in-frame sequences only. Its copies lack some clones; in the studies checked, an unresolved V gene accounts for under half of them, and the cause for the rest is not known. The V and J calls and clone size were taken over from that table, and D and trimming were inferred from the DNA. In all, the sample holds hundreds of thousands of clones, and 80% to 90% of those were seen once. 2.2% of the sample rests with the top ten.

Counted from cysteine to phenylalanine, this CDR3 has 14 amino acids. Only the CDR3 region is kept as DNA, spanning 42 bases read in frame from base 1. A distance of 9 bases separates the germline ends of V and J, which lose 2 bases and 4 bases respectively. Per the germline V gene, SGHRS is the CDR1 and YFSETQ is the CDR2. Participants in the prospective study were aged roughly 18 to 100 years, lived in about two dozen United States geographic areas, and enrolled through a virtual design. Cohort assignment in the prospective study relied on participant-reported clinical history from a screening survey and a study questionnaire. Recovered participants in ImmuneRACE Cohort 3 were defined by two consecutive negative NP/OP PCR tests, clearance by a healthcare professional, or resolution of symptoms. In the prospective study, mobile phlebotomists collected whole blood, serum and a nasopharyngeal or oropharyngeal swab from each participant. Over an approximately 2-month period, participants in the prospective study had the option of providing additional blood draws and questionnaires. Before DNA extraction, prospective study blood samples were shipped either frozen or at room temperature.

Note on this clone: The antigen it recognizes is unknown. Within one base of it there is no much larger clone, and no base qualities were kept.

Sequenced material: PBMCs or T cells enriched from blood (not recorded which). Recombination linked TRBV5-1 to TRBJ1-4, and TRBD1 may be the D gene, going by 6 matching bases. The receptor comes from a man aged 25 to 40 who had recovered from COVID-19. CDR3 sequence: CASSLQGNNEKLFF. The sequenced DNA: TGCGCCAGCAGCTTACAGGGCAATAATGAAAAACTGTTTTTT.